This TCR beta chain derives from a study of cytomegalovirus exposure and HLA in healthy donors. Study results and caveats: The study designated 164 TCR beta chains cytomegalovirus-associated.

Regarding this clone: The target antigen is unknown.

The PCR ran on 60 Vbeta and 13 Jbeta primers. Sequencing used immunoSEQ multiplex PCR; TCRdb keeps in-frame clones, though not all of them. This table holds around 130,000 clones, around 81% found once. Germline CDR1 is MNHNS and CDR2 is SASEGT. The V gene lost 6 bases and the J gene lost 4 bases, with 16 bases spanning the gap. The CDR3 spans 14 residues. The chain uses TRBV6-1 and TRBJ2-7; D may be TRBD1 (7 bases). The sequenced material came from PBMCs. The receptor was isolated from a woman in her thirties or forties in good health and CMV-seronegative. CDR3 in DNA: TGTGCCAGCAGAGCATGGCAGGGGGGTTACGAGCAGTACTTC. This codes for CASRAWQGGYEQYF.